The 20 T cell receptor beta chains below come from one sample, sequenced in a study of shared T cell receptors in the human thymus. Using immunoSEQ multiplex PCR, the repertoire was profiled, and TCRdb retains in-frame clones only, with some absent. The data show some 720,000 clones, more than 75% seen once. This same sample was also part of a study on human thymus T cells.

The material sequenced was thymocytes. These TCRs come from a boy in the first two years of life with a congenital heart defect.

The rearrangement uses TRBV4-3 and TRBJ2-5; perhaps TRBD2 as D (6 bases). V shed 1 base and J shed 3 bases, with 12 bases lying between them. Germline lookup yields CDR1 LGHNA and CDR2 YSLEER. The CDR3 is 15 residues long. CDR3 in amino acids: CASSQGDGGEETQYF. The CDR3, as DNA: TGCGCCAGCAGCCAAGGGGATGGAGGGGAAGAGACCCAGTACTTC.

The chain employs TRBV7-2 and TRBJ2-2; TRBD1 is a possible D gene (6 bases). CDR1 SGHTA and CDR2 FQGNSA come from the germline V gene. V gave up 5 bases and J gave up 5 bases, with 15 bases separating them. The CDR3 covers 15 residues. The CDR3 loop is CASSGQGYRTGELFF. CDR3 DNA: TGTGCCAGCAGCGGGCAGGGGTACCGAACCGGGGAGCTGTTTTTT.

CDR3 sequence: CASSRHRGDTIYF. For the CDR3, the DNA is TGTGCCAGCAGCCGACACAGGGGAGACACCATATATTTT. The V gene is TRBV13, the J gene TRBJ1-3, with TRBD1 matching 7 bases. V dropped 5 bases and J dropped 8; count of bases not matched to a gene: 6. The CDR3 runs to 13 residues. Germline lookup yields CDR1 PRHDT and CDR2 FYEKMQ (reference sequence).

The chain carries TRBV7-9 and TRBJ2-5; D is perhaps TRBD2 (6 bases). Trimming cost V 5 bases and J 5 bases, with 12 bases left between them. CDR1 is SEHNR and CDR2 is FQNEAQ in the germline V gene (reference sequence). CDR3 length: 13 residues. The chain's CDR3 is CASSPRGKETQYF. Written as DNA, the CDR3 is TGTGCCAGCAGCCCCCGCGGGAAGGAGACCCAGTACTTC.

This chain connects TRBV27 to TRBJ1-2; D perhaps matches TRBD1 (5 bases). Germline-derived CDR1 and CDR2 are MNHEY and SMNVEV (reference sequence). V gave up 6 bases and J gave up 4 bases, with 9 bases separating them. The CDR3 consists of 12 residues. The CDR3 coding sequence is TGTGCCAGCAGGCCCGGGGGCTATGGCTACACCTTC. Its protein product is CASRPGGYGYTF.

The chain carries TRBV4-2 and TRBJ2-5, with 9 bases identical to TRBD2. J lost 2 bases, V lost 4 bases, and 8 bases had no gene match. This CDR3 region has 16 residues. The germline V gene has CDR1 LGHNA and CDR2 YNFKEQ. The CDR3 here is CASSPPGLAEQETQYF. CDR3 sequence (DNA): TGTGCCAGCAGCCCGCCGGGACTAGCCGAACAAGAGACCCAGTACTTC.

The CDR3 nucleotides are TGTGCCAGCAGCCCGACACGACCGGGACAGCCCCAAGAGACCCAGTACTTC. Translation gives CASSPTRPGQPQETQYF. The chain combines TRBV11-3 with TRBJ2-5, with 7 bases fitting TRBD1. The CDR3 has 17 amino acids. The germline CDR1 and CDR2 sequences are SGHNT and YENEEA. With V trimmed by 5 bases and J by 1 base, 13 bases remained unmatched.

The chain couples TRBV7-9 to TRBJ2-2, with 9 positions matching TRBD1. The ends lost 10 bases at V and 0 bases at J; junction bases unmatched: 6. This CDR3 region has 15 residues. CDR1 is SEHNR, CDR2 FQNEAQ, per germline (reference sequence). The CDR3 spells CANLRDRANTGELFF. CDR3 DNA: TGTGCCAACCTTCGGGACAGGGCGAACACCGGGGAGCTGTTTTTT.

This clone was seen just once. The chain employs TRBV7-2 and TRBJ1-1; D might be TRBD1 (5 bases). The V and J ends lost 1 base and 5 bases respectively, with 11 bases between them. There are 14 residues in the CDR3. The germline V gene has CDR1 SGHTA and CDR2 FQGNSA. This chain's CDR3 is CASSLGSGGTEAFF. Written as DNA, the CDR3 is TGTGCCAGCAGCTTAGGGAGCGGGGGGACTGAAGCTTTCTTT.

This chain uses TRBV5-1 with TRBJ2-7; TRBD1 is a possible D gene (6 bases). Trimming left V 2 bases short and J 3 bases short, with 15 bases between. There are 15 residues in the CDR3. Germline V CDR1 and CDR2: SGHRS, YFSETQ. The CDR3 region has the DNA TGCGCCAGCAGCTTTCGAACAGGGCAAGTCTACGAGCAGTACTTC. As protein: CASSFRTGQVYEQYF.

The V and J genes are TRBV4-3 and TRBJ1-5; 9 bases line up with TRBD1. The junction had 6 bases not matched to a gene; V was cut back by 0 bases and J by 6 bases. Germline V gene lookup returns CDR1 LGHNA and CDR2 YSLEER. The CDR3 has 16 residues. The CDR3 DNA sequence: TGCGCCAGCAGCCAAGATGACAGGGGGGCAGGTCAGCCCCAGCATTTT. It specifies CASSQDDRGAGQPQHF.

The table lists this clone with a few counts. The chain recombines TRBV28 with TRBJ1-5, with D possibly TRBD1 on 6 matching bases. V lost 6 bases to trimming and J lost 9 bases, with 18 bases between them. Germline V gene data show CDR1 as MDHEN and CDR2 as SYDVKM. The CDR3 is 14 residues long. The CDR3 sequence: CASRDGQTPGPQHF. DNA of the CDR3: TGTGCCAGCAGGGATGGACAGACACCAGGGCCCCAGCATTTT.

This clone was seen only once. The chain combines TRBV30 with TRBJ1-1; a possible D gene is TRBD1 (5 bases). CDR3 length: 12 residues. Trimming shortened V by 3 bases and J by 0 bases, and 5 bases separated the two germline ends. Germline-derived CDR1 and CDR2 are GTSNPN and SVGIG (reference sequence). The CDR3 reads CAWSRVNTEAFF. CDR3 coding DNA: TGTGCCTGGAGCAGGGTGAACACTGAAGCTTTCTTT.

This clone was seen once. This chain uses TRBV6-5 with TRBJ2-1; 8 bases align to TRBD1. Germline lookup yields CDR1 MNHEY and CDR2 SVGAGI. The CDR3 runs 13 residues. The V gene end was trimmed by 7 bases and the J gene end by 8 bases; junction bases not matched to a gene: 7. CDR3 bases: TGTGCCAGCACCGGGACAGGAGGGTATGAGCAGTTCTTC. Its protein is CASTGTGGYEQFF.

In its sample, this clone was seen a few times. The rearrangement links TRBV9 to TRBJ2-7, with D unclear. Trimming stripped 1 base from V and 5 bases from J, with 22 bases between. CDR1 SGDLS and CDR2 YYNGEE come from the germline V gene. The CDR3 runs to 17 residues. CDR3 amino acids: CASSVSPIRRLLNEQYF. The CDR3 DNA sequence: TGTGCCAGCAGCGTAAGCCCAATCCGGCGGCTGTTAAACGAGCAGTACTTC.

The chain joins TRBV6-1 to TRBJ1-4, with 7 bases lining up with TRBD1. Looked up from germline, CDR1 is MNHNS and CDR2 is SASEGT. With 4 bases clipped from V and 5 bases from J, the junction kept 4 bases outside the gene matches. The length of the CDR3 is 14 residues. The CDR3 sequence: CASSAKTGNEKLFF. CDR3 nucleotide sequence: TGTGCCAGCAGTGCGAAGACAGGGAATGAAAAACTGTTTTTT.

The CDR3: CASSPAGEFGTDTQYF. CDR3 coding DNA: TGCGCCAGCAGCCCCGCGGGGGAGTTCGGGACAGATACGCAGTATTTT. The rearrangement joins TRBV4-3 to TRBJ2-3; TRBD2 agrees at 7 bases. The V gene's germline CDR1 is LGHNA and CDR2 YSLEER. V lost 4 bases, J lost 3 bases, and 10 bases stayed unmatched. The CDR3 has 16 amino acids.

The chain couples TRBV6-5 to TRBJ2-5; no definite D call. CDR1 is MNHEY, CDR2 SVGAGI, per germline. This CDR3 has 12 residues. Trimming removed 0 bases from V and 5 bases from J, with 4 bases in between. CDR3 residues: CASSYSSETQYF. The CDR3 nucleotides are TGTGCCAGCAGTTACTCGAGCGAGACCCAGTACTTC.

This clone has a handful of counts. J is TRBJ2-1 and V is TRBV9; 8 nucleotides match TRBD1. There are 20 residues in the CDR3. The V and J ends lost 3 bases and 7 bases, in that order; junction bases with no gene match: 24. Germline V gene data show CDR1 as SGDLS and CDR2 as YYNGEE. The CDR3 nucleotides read TGTGCCAGCAGCGCGGAGGGACAGGCAACCCGGGCTAGATCCAAGAATGAGCAGTTCTTC. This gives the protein CASSAEGQATRARSKNEQFF.

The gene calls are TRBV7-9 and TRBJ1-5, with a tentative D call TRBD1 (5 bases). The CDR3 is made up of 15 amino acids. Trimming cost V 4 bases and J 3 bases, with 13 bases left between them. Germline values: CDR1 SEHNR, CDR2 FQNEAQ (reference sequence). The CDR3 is CASSSGTDYNQPQHF. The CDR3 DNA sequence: TGTGCCAGCAGCTCCGGGACTGACTACAATCAGCCCCAGCATTTT. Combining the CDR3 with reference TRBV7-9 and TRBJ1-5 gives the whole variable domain DTGVSQNPRHKITKRGQNVTFRCDPISEHNRLYWYRQTLGQGPEFLTYFQNEAQLEKSRLLSDRFSAERPKGSFSTLEIQRTEQGDSAMYLCASSSGTDYNQPQHFGDGTRLSIL.